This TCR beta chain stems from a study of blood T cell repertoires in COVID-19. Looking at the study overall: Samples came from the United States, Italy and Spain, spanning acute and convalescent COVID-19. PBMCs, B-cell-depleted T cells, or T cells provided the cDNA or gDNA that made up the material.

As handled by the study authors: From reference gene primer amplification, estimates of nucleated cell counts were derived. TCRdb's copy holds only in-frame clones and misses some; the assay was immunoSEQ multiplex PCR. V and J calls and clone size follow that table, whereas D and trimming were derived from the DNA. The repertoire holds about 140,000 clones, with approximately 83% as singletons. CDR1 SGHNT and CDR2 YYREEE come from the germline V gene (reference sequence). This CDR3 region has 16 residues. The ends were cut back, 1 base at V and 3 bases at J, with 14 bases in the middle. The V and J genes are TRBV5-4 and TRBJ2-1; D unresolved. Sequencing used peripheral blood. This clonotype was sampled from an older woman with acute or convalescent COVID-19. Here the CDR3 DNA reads TGTGCCAGCAGCTTGTCCACAGCTCAGTTCTACAATGAGCAGTTCTTC. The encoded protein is CASSLSTAQFYNEQFF.